This TCR beta chain emerged from a study of T cell responses to AZD1222 COVID-19 vaccine (dated by TCRdb to 2020 to 2023). Looking at the study overall: AZD1222 recipients given second doses at about 4 weeks or at about 12 weeks were pooled, since spike-specific TCR depth and breadth were not found to differ between the two schedules. TCR sequencing was performed for over 230 trial participants, of whom 207 were given two doses of AZD1222 and around 25 were given two doses of MenACWY control vaccine. Enrollment into the trials was organized by age into subgroups of 18-55, 56-69 and 70-plus years, and those subgroups contained about 160, 30 and 59 TCR-sequenced participants, respectively. Here is what the overall study found, with its caveats: Because no samples from the day 14 peak response were available, repertoires could be characterized only after the peak T cell response. After two AZD1222 doses, spike-specific TCR breadth and depth were significantly higher than at day 0 and than in MenACWY recipients. The vaccine-associated CD4 TCRs covered the entire spike protein, and the dominant responses fell in regions 160-218 and 743-854. Only five to seven AZD1222 recipients were SARS-CoV-2 seropositive at baseline, limiting conclusions about previously exposed vaccinees. Nearly half of unique spike-specific TCRs reportedly recognized epitopes outside regions mutated in the B.1.351 and B.1.1.7 variants. In the small 56-69-year group, the increase in depth fell short of significance, most likely because of low power. Participants were mostly white British, with more females than males. The authors suggested clonal diversity may have been underestimated.

The CDR3 regions of human TCRbeta chains were analyzed by immunosequencing. Concerning the study's data processing: Repertoire TCRs were matched against a reference library of SARS-CoV-2-specific TCRs generated with the MIRA antigen-specificity platform. Breadth was defined as the fraction of unique TCRs that were SARS-CoV-2-associated. Depth was defined as the fraction of total T cells that were SARS-CoV-2-associated. Each spike-specific TCR was assigned to its reactive spike region and to a CD4 or CD8 class using the MIRA data. Log10-transformed breadth and depth values were compared by one-way ANOVA with Sidak's multiple comparisons tests. TCRdb carries this immuneACCESS record with in-frame sequences only. Its versions omit some clonotypes, under half of them owing to an unresolved V gene in the studies checked, with the rest unexplained. That table supplies the V and J calls and clone size; D and trimming were determined from the DNA. The table for this sample lists roughly 150,000 clones; more than 80% of them were counted only once. The top ten constitute approximately 6.9% of the sample.

Trimming removed 1 base from V and 0 bases from J; the gene matches leave 0 bases unexplained. The CDR3 numbers 16 residues from cysteine through phenylalanine. Left in the record is the CDR3 DNA by itself, 48 bases read in frame from the first base. The germline V gene supplies CDR1 SGHTA and CDR2 FQGNSA. The time point label on this specimen signifies: baseline before first vaccination. Vaccinee samples came from UK trials COV001 and COV002, including a single-blind randomized controlled phase 2/3 trial of AZD1222 (ChAdOx1 nCoV-19) in healthy adults. For TCRbeta chain sequencing, PBMC samples were collected from trial participants at day 0 and at day 28 after the second dose. A remark on this clone: There is no known antigen for this receptor. The record has no base qualities; no much larger clone is one base away.

The chain couples TRBV7-2 to TRBJ2-2; the junction holds 9 bases that match TRBD1. The material sequenced was peripheral blood, taken on day 0 of AZD1222 vaccination. The source of this sequence is an adult in good health. In nucleotide form, the sequence is TGTGCCAGCAGCTTAGGACAGGGGGCGAACACCGGGGAGCTGTTTTTT. This translates into CASSLGQGANTGELFF.